A few counts support the clone carrying this T cell receptor beta chain. Antigen unknown. This sample stems from a study of T-cell memory formation after mild COVID-19. Sample barcodes and UMIs were carried by the TCR alpha and TCR beta cDNA libraries that 5'RACE generated with constant-segment primers. TCRdb processed the 5' RACE reads anew with MiXCR; each CDR3 protein has one entry. Of hundreds of thousands of distinct CDR3 sequences listed, 20% are singletons. Study conclusions and caveats: CD4/CD8 balance characterized clones contracting day 15 to 85, and CD4+ skew characterized later expanders. The pre-infection memory compartment contained some responding clones, suggesting cross-reactive memory joined.

V lost 4 bases and J lost 8, with 16 bases in between. Germline CDR1 reads SGDLS; CDR2 reads YYNGEE. This CDR3 is 14 amino acids long. The TCR sequence derives from an adult woman who had mild COVID-19 (a few samples of this study predate the infection). Cell type and time point are not known. Sequencing was done on a sample of PBMCs or a T cell subset sorted from them (not recorded which). The rearrangement links TRBV9 to TRBJ2-1; D possibly corresponds to TRBD1 (5 bases). The CDR3: CASSSTGQGYEQFF. In DNA, the CDR3 is TGTGCCAGCAGCTCCACCGGGCAGGGCTATGAGCAGTTCTTC. Complete variable domain (other parts from reference TRBV9 and TRBJ2-1): DSGVTQTPKHLITATGQRVTLRCSPRSGDLSVYWYQQSLDQGLQFLIQYYNGEERAKGNILERFSAQQFPDLHSELNLSSLELGDSALYFCASSSTGQGYEQFFGPGTRLTVL.